The rows below give T cell receptor beta chains drawn from one sample of a study of blood T cell repertoires in COVID-19. Data came from immunoSEQ multiplex PCR; TCRdb stores just in-frame clones and leaves some out. The sample yields tens of thousands of clones, around 87% seen once. Sequences were obtained from peripheral blood. Receptor source: a man aged 60-69 years with active or convalescent COVID-19. Both conserved end residues are part of each CDR3. D genes are given only for firm matches. Only part of the rows carry a size: once, few, many, or a class if the clone is expanded.

D gene,clone size,V gene,J gene,CDR3 DNA,CDR3 protein
NA,NA,TRBV12-3/TRBV12-4,TRBJ2-2,TGTGCCAGCAGTTTGAATCGGGCCGGGGAGCTGTTTTTT,CASSLNRAGELFF
NA,NA,TRBV15,TRBJ1-4,TGTGCCACCAGCAGAGATCAAGGGGGAGGGGAACTGTTTTTT,CATSRDQGGGELFF
TRBD2,NA,TRBV5-1,TRBJ2-2,TGCGCCAGCAGCCGAACTTTTAGCGGGAGGGCCCCCGGGGAGCTGTTTTTT,CASSRTFSGRAPGELFF
NA,NA,TRBV3-1/TRBV3-2,TRBJ1-1,TGTGCCAGCAGCCAAGAACCCATCCCCGGGTGCAGGGGCGGGAGAGCTTTCTTT,CASSQEPIPGCRGGRAFF
TRBD2,NA,TRBV6-5,TRBJ2-7,TGTGCCAGCATTGGAGGGACTAGCCCCCACGAGCAGTACTTC,CASIGGTSPHEQYF
NA,NA,TRBV6-5,TRBJ1-2,TGTGCCAGCAGCCCCGGTAAAGCAGGCCTGGGTGGCTACACCTTC,CASSPGKAGLGGYTF
TRBD1,NA,TRBV5-5,TRBJ1-2,TGTGCCAGCAGTATGACAGGGGGTAACTATGGCTACACCTTC,CASSMTGGNYGYTF
TRBD2,NA,TRBV3-1/TRBV3-2,TRBJ2-3,TGTGCCAGCAGCCATCGCGGGGGTAGCACAGATACGCAGTATTTT,CASSHRGGSTDTQYF
TRBD2,NA,TRBV6-1,TRBJ2-1,TGTGCCAGCAGTGAATGGTCTCTAGCGGATTACAATGAGCAGTTCTTC,CASSEWSLADYNEQFF
TRBD1,NA,TRBV29-1,TRBJ1-4,TGCAGCGCGCGGGGCCTGGACAGGGATAATGAAAAACTGTTTTTT,CSARGLDRDNEKLFF
TRBD2,NA,TRBV18,TRBJ2-1,TGTGCCAGCTCGGAGGGGACTAGTTCATACAATGAGCAGTTCTTC,CASSEGTSSYNEQFF
NA,NA,TRBV3-1/TRBV3-2,TRBJ2-1,TGTGCCAGCAGAATCGGGAACTACAATGAGCAGTTCTTC,CASRIGNYNEQFF
TRBD1,few,TRBV3-1/TRBV3-2,TRBJ1-6,TGTGCCAGCAGGGACGGGGACAGCCTTTCACCCCTCCACTTT,CASRDGDSLSPLHF
NA,NA,TRBV5-6,TRBJ1-1,TGTGCCAGCAGCCCCGAAGTTGGGGCCTGGAACACTGAAGCTTTCTTT,CASSPEVGAWNTEAFF
NA,once,TRBV29-1,TRBJ2-3,TGCAGCGTTGAATTAGCAGATACGCAGTATTTT,CSVELADTQYF
TRBD2,once,TRBV2,TRBJ2-2,TGTGCCGGCAAACGGGAGGGATCGAACACCGGGGAGCTGTTTTTT,CAGKREGSNTGELFF
NA,NA,TRBV7-2,TRBJ1-2,TGTGCCAGCAGTCATGGACAGCAGTATGGCTACACCTTC,CASSHGQQYGYTF
NA,once,TRBV20-1,TRBJ1-3,TGCAGTGCGGGCGGGGGAAACACCATATATTTT,CSAGGGNTIYF
TRBD1,NA,TRBV5-1,TRBJ1-3,TGCGCCAGCAGCGGGCGGGGACAGCTCTCTGGAAACACCATATATTTT,CASSGRGQLSGNTIYF
TRBD2,NA,TRBV5-4,TRBJ2-5,TGTGCCAGCAGCACGACTAGCGGGAGGGAAGAGACCCAGTACTTC,CASSTTSGREETQYF
TRBD1,NA,TRBV2,TRBJ1-5,TGTGCCAGCAGTGAAGAGACAGGGGGCAATCAGCCCCAGCATTTT,CASSEETGGNQPQHF
NA,NA,TRBV3-1/TRBV3-2,TRBJ2-3,TGTGCCAGCAGCCCCCCGAGTAACACAGATACGCAGTATTTT,CASSPPSNTDTQYF
NA,NA,TRBV2,TRBJ1-2,TGTGCCAGCAGCCCCCGTCCTAACTATGGCTACACCTTC,CASSPRPNYGYTF
NA,NA,TRBV12-3/TRBV12-4,TRBJ2-1,TGTGCCAGCACCGCCCCTTGGGGACTTGAGCAGTTCTTC,CASTAPWGLEQFF
NA,NA,TRBV19,TRBJ1-1,TGTGCCAGTAGGCCCGCGGAGATCAACACTGAAGCTTTCTTT,CASRPAEINTEAFF
NA,few,TRBV4-1,TRBJ2-7,TGCGCCAGCAGCTCCGGGACTGGGTCGTTCTACGAGCAGTACTTC,CASSSGTGSFYEQYF
TRBD1,NA,TRBV3-1/TRBV3-2,TRBJ1-1,TGTGCCAGCAACCTCCGGGACAGTAACACTGAAGCTTTCTTT,CASNLRDSNTEAFF
TRBD1,NA,TRBV20-1,TRBJ2-7,TGCAGTGCTAGTGTTTCGACCCCAGGGGGCAGCGTATGGAACGAGCAGTACTTC,CSASVSTPGGSVWNEQYF
NA,many,TRBV6-6,TRBJ2-2,TGTGCCAGCAGTCTTTCGTCGAGGTTTGTCGATAACACCGGGGAGCTGTTTTTT,CASSLSSRFVDNTGELFF
NA,NA,TRBV7-2,TRBJ2-2,TGTGCCAGCAGCTTAGACGGGGGAAAGACCGGGGAGCTGTTTTTT,CASSLDGGKTGELFF
NA,NA,TRBV19,TRBJ2-3,TGTGCCACTAAGCCAGGGGGCACAGATACGCAGTATTTT,CATKPGGTDTQYF
TRBD1,NA,TRBV6-5,TRBJ1-5,TGTGCCAGCAGCCCAGACAGGGATCAGCCCCAGCATTTT,CASSPDRDQPQHF
NA,NA,TRBV7-8,TRBJ1-5,TGTGCCAGCAGCTCCCGCAGGCTCCATCAGCCCCAGCATTTT,CASSSRRLHQPQHF
NA,NA,TRBV2,TRBJ2-7,TGTGCCAGCAGACGACAGTACGAGCAGTACTTC,CASRRQYEQYF
TRBD1,few,TRBV27,TRBJ2-1,TGTGCCAGCGGGGACGGGACAGACTACAATGAGCAGTTCTTC,CASGDGTDYNEQFF